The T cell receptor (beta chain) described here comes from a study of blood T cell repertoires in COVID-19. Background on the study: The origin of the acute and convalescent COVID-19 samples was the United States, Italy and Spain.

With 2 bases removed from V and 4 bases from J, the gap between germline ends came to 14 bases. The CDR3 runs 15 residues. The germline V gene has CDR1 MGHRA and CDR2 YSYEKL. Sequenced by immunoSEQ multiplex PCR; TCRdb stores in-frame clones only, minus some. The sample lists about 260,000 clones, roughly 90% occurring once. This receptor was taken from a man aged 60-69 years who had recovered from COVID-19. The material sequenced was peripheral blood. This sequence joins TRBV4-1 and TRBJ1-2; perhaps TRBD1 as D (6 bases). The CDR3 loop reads CASSQNDRQPYGYTF. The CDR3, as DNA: TGCGCCAGCAGCCAAAACGACAGGCAACCCTATGGCTACACCTTC.